This T cell receptor beta chain came from a study of T cells in Graves' hyperthyroidism and ophthalmopathy. This clonotype was observed at least ten times. Deletions cut 0 bases from V and 7 bases from J, with 13 bases between. In germline, CDR1 is ENHRY, CDR2 SYGVKD. The CDR3 spans 16 residues. Amplification targeted TCR beta CDR3 regions from RNA transcripts. TCR CDR3 regions were first amplified by RT-PCR with HTBI primers. TCRdb recomputed calls from the multiplex PCR reads with MiXCR, one row per CDR3 protein. The repertoire holds around 660,000 distinct CDR3 sequences, with just under 45% as singletons.

The chain is built from TRBV10-3 and TRBJ1-6; D ambiguous. This TCR was sampled from an adult man with Graves' disease, either hyperthyroidism or ophthalmopathy (not recorded which). The specimen was peripheral blood or thyroid tissue (not recorded which). CDR3: CAISESKPGGNSPLHF. CDR3 coding DNA: TGTGCCATCAGTGAGTCGAAGCCAGGAGGCAATTCACCCCTCCACTTT.